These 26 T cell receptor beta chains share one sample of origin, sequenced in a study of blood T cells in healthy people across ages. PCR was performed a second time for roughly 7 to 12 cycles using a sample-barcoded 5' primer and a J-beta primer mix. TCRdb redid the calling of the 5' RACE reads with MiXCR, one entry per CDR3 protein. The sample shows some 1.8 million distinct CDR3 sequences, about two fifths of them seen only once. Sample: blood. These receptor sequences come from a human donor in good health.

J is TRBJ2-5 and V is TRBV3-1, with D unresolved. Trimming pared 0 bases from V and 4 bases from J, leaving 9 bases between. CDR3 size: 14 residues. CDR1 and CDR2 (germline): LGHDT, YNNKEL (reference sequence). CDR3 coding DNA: TGTGCCAGCAGCCAAGAGGCATTCGCAGAGACCCAGTACTTC. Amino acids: CASSQEAFAETQYF.

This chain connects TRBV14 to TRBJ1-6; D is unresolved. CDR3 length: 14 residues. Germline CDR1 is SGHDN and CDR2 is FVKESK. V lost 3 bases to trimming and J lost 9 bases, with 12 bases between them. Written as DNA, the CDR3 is TGTGCCAGCAGCCAGGGGTTGCTAAGTTCACCCCTCCACTTT. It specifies CASSQGLLSSPLHF.

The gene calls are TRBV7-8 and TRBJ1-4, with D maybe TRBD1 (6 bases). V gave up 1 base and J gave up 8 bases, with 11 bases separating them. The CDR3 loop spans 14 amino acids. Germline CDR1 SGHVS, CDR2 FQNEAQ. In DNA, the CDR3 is TGTGCCAGCAGCTTAGTACGACAGGTCGAAAAACTGTTTTTT. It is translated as CASSLVRQVEKLFF.

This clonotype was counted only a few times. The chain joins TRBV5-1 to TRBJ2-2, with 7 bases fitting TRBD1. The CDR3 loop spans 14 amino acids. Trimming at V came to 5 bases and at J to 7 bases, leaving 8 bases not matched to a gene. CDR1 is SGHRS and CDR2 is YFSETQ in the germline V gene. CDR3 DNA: TGCGCCAGCAGTCACCTCAGGGGGAGCGGGGAGCTGTTTTTT. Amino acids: CASSHLRGSGELFF.

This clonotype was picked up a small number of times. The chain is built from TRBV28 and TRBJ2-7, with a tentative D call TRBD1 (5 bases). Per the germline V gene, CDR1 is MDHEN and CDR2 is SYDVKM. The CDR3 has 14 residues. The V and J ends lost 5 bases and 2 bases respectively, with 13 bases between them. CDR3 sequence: CASSRQSATYEQYF. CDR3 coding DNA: TGTGCCAGCAGTCGACAGAGCGCAACCTACGAGCAGTACTTC.

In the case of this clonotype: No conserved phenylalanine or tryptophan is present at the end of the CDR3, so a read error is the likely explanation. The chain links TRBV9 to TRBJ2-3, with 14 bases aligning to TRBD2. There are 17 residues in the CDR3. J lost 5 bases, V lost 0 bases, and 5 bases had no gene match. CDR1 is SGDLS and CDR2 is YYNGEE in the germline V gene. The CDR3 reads CASSVGVTSGGVDTQYL. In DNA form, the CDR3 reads TGTGCCAGCAGCGTAGGGGTGACTAGCGGGGGGGTAGATACGCAGTATCTT.

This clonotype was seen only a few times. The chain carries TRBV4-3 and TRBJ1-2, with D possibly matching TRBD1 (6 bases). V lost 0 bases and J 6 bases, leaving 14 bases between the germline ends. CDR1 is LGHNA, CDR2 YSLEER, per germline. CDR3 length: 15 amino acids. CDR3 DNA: TGCGCCAGCAGCCAAGATGGTTCCAGGACAGATGGCTACACCTTC. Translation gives CASSQDGSRTDGYTF.

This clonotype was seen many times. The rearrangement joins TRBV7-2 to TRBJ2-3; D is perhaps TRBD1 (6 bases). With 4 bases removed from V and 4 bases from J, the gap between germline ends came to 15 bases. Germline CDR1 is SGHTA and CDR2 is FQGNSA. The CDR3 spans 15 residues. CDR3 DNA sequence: TGTGCCAGCAGCTCGTTACAGGGATATGCAGATACGCAGTATTTT. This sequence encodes CASSSLQGYADTQYF.

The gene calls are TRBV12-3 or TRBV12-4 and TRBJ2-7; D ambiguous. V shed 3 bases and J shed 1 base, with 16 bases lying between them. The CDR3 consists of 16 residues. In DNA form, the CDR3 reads TGTGCCAGCAGTTTTAGTCGGTATAGAGTTTCCTACGAGCAGTACTTC. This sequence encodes CASSFSRYRVSYEQYF.

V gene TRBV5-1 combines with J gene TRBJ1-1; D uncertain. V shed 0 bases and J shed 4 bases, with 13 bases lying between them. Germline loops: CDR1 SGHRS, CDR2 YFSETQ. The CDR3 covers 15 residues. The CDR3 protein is CASSLVSPGSTEAFF. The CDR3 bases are TGCGCCAGCAGCTTGGTATCCCCCGGCAGCACTGAAGCTTTCTTT.

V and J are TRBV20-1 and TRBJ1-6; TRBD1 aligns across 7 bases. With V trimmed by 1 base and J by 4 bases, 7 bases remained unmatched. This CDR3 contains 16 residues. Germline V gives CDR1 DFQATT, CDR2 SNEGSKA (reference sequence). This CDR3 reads CSARVSGQAYNSPLHF. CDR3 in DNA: TGCAGTGCTAGAGTCTCAGGACAGGCTTATAATTCACCCCTCCACTTT.

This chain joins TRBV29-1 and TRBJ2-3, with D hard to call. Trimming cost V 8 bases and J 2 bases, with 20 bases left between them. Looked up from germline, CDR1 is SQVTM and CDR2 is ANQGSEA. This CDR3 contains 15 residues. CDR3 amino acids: CSSEGCWPNTDTQYF. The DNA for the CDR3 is TGCAGCTCCGAAGGTTGTTGGCCAAACACAGATACGCAGTATTTT.

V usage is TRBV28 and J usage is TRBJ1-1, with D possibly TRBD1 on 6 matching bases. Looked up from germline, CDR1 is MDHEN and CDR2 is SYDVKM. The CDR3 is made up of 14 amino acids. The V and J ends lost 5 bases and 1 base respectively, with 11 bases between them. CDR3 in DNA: TGTGCCAGCAGTGCTCCACAGGGGAACACTGAAGCTTTCTTT. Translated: CASSAPQGNTEAFF.

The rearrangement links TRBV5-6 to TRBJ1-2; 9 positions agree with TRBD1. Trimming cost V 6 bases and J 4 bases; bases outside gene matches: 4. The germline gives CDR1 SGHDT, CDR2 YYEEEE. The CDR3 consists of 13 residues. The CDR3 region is CASNWDRAYGYTF. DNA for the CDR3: TGTGCCAGCAACTGGGACAGGGCCTATGGCTACACCTTC.

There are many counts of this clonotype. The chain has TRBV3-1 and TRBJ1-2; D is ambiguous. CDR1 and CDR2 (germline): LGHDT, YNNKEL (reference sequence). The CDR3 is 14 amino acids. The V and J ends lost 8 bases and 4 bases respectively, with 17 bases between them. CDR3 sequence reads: CASSPRQGGYGYTF. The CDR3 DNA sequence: TGTGCCAGCTCACCCCGACAAGGCGGCTATGGCTACACCTTC.

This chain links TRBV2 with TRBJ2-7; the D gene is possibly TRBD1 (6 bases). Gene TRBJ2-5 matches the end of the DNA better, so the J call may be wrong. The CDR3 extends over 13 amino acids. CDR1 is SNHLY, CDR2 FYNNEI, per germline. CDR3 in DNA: TGTGCCAGCAGTTGGGACATGGGAGAGACCCAGTACTTC. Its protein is CASSWDMGETQYF.

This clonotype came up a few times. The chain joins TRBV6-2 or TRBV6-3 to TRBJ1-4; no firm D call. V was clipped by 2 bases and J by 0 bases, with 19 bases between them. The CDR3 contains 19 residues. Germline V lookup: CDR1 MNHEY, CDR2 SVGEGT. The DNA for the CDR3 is TGTGCCAGCAGTTACAAGTGGGCAGGACGTGGTACAACTAATGAAAAACTGTTTTTT. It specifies CASSYKWAGRGTTNEKLFF.

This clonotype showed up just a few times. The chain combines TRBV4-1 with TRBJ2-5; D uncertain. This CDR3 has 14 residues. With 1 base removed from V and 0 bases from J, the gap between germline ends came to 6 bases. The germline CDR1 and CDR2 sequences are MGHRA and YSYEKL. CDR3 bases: TGCGCCAGCAGCCAAGTACTGAACCAAGAGACCCAGTACTTC. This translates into CASSQVLNQETQYF.

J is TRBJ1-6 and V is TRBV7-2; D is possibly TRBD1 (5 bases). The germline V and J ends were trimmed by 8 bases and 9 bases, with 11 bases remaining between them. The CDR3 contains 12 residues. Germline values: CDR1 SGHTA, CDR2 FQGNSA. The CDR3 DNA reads TGTGCCAGCGCAGGGCTCATTTCACCCCTCCACTTT. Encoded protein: CASAGLISPLHF.

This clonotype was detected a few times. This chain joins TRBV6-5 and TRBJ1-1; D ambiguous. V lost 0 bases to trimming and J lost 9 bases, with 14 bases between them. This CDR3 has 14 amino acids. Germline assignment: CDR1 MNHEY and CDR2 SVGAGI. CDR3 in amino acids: CASSYSFEEIKAFF. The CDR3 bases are TGTGCCAGCAGTTACTCCTTTGAGGAGATCAAAGCTTTCTTT.

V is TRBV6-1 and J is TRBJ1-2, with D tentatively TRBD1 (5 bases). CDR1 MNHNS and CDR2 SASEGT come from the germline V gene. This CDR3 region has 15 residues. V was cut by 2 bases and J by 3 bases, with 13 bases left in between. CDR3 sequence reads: CASSEFPGGDYGYTF. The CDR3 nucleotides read TGTGCCAGCAGTGAATTTCCGGGGGGTGACTATGGCTACACCTTC.

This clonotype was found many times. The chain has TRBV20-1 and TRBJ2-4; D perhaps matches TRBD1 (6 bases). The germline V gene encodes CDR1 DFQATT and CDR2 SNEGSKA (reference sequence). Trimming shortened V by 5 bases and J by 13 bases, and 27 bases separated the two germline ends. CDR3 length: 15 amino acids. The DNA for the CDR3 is TGCAGTGCTTCCTCTTCCAAAGGGACACCTTATGAGCAGTACTTC. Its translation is CSASSSKGTPYEQYF.

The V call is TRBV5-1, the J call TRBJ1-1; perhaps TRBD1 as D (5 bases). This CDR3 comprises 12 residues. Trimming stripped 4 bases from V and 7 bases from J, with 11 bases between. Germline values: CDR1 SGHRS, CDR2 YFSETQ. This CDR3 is CASSPRGDEAFF. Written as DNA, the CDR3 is TGCGCCAGCAGCCCTCGGGGGGATGAAGCTTTCTTT.

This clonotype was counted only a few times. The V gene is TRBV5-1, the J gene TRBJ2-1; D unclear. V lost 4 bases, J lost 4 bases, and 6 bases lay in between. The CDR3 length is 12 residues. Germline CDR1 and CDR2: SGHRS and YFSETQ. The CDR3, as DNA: TGCGCCAGCAGCGACAATTACAATGAGCAGTTCTTC. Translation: CASSDNYNEQFF.

The CDR3 sequence is CASKTAGANVLTF. CDR3 DNA: TGCGCCAGCAAGACGGCCGGGGCCAACGTCCTGACTTTC. The chain has TRBV5-1 and TRBJ2-6; D is uncertain. The CDR3 sequence is 13 residues long. CDR1 is SGHRS, CDR2 YFSETQ, per germline. V lost 6 bases to trimming and J lost 4 bases, with 8 bases between them.

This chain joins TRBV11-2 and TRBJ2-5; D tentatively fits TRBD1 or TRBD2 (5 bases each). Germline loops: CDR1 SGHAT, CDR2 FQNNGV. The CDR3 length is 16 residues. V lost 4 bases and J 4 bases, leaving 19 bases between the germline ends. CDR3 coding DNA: TGTGCCAGCAGCTCCTCATCCAGGGTAGGAGGAGAGACCCAGTACTTC. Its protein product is CASSSSSRVGGETQYF.